One TCR beta chain is described in this entry. Its recognized antigen is unknown. No base quality information exists; no much larger clone differs at one position. The sample belongs to a study of control samples from healthy donors and cancer patients (dated by TCRdb to 2019 to 2021). Library creation used the immunoSEQ multiplex PCR assay. Imported from immuneACCESS, the table was reduced by TCRdb to in-frame sequences with V and J called. These copies leave out some clones; in studies compared against another copy, an unresolved V gene accounts for under half, and the cause of the remainder is not known. Here the sample has more than 85,000 clones; roughly 80% occur a single time. The top ten hold roughly an eighth of the sample. V and J lose 4 bases and 7 bases, and a span of 17 bases separates them. The CDR3 runs 15 residues from the cysteine to the phenylalanine. Left in the record is the CDR3 DNA by itself, 45 bases read in frame from the first base. CDR1 SGDLS and CDR2 YYNGEE are derived from the germline V gene.

Sequencing input: blood. The chain is assembled from TRBV9 and TRBJ2-2, and TRBD1 may be the D gene, going by 6 matching bases. The TCR comes from a woman in her 50s in good health. The CDR3 region has the sequence CASSLTQGLVGELFF. The DNA is TGTGCCAGCAGCCTCACCCAGGGGCTGGTCGGGGAGCTGTTTTTT. Joined to the reference TRBV9 and TRBJ2-2 proteins, this CDR3 gives the full variable domain: DSGVTQTPKHLITATGQRVTLRCSPRSGDLSVYWYQQSLDQGLQFLIQYYNGEERAKGNILERFSAQQFPDLHSELNLSSLELGDSALYFCASSLTQGLVGELFFGEGSRLTVL.